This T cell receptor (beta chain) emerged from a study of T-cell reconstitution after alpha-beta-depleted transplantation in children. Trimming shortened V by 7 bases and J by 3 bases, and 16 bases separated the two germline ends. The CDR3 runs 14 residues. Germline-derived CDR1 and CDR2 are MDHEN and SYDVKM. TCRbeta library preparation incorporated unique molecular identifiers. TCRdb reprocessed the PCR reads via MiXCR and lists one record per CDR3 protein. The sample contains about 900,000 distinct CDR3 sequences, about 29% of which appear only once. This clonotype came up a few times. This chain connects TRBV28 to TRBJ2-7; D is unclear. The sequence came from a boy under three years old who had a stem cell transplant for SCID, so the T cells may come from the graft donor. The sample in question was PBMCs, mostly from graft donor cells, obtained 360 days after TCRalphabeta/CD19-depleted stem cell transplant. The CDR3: CASTIQTAIYEQYF. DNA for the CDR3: TGTGCCAGCACCATCCAGACGGCTATCTACGAGCAGTACTTC.